This TCR beta chain comes out of a study of blood T cell repertoires in COVID-19. Notes on this clone: The same CDR3 is also encoded by other DNA sequences in this sample.

Only in-frame clones appear in the TCRdb table, and some are missing; sequencing was by immunoSEQ multiplex PCR. The table includes around 400,000 clones, more than 80% detected once. Trimming stripped 5 bases from V and 1 base from J, with 8 bases between. This CDR3 comprises 13 residues. Germline V gene sequence: CDR1 MDHEN, CDR2 SYDVKM. Sequences were obtained from peripheral blood. The chain joins TRBV28 to TRBJ1-1; D perhaps matches TRBD1 (6 bases). The clonotype comes from a middle-aged man with acute or convalescent COVID-19. CDR3 sequence: CASSPQGNTEAFF. DNA for the CDR3: TGTGCCAGCAGTCCACAGGGGAACACTGAAGCTTTCTTT.